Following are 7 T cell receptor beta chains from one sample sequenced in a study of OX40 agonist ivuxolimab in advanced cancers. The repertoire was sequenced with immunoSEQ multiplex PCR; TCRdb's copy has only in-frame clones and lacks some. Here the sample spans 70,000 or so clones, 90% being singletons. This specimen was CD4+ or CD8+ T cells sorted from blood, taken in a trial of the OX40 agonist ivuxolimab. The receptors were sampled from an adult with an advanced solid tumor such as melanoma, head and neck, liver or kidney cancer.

CDR3 DNA sequence: TGTGCCAGCAGCTTACGATTTGGGGGAGTTTCAGATACGCAGTATTTT. Translated: CASSLRFGGVSDTQYF. The rearrangement uses TRBV7-9 and TRBJ2-3, with D perhaps matching TRBD1 or TRBD2 (5 bases each). The V end was cut by 2 bases, the J end by 4 bases, with 16 bases between. The germline gives CDR1 SEHNR, CDR2 FQNEAQ (reference sequence). This CDR3 is 16 amino acids long. Based on the CDR3 plus reference TRBV7-9 and TRBJ2-3, the full variable domain is DTGVSQNPRHKITKRGQNVTFRCDPISEHNRLYWYRQTLGQGPEFLTYFQNEAQLEKSRLLSDRFSAERPKGSFSTLEIQRTEQGDSAMYLCASSLRFGGVSDTQYFGPGTRLTVL.

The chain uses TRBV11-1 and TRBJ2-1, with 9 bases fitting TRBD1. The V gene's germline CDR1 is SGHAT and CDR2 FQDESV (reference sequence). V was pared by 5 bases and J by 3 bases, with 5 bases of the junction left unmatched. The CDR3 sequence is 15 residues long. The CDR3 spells CASSTRQGVYNEQFF. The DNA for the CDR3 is TGTGCCAGCAGCACCCGACAGGGGGTCTACAATGAGCAGTTCTTC. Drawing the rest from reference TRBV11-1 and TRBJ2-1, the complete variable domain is EAEVAQSPRYKITEKSQAVAFWCDPISGHATLYWYRQILGQGPELLVQFQDESVVDDSQLPKDRFSAERLKGVDSTLKIQPAELGDSAMYLCASSTRQGVYNEQFFGPGTRLTVL.

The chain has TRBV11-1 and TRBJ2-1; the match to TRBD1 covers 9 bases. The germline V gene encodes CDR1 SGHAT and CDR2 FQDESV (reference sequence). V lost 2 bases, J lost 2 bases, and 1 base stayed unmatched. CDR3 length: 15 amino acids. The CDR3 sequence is CASSLRDRAYNEQFF. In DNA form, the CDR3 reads TGTGCCAGCAGCTTAAGGGACAGGGCCTACAATGAGCAGTTCTTC. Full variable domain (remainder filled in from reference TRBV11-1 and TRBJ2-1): EAEVAQSPRYKITEKSQAVAFWCDPISGHATLYWYRQILGQGPELLVQFQDESVVDDSQLPKDRFSAERLKGVDSTLKIQPAELGDSAMYLCASSLRDRAYNEQFFGPGTRLTVL.

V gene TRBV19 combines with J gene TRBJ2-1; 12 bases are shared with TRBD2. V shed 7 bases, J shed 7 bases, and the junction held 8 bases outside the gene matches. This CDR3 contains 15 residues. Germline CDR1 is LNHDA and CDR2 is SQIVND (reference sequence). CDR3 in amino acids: CASNFGLAGKNEQFF. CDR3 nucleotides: TGTGCCAGTAATTTTGGACTAGCGGGAAAAAATGAGCAGTTCTTC. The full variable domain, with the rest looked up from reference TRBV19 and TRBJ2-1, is DGGITQSPKYLFRKEGQNVTLSCEQNLNHDAMYWYRQDPGQGLRLIYYSQIVNDFQKGDIAEGYSVSREKKESFPLTVTSAQKNPTAFYLCASNFGLAGKNEQFFGPGTRLTVL.

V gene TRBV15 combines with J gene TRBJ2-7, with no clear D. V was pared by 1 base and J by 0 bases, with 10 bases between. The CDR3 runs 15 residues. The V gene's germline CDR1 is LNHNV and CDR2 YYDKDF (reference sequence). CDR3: CATSRGLQNSYEQYF. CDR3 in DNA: TGTGCCACCAGCAGAGGCCTGCAGAACTCCTACGAGCAGTACTTC.

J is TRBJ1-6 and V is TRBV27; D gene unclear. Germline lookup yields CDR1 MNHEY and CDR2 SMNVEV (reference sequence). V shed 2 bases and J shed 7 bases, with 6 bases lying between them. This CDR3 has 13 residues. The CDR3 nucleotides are TGTGCCAGCAGTTTAATCGGGAATTCACCCCTCCACTTT. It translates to CASSLIGNSPLHF.

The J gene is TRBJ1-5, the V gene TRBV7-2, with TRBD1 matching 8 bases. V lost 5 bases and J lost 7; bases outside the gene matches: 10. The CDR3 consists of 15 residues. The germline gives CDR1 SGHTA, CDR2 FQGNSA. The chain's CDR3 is CASSLRTGPNQPQHF. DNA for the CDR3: TGTGCCAGCAGCCTAAGGACAGGGCCTAACCAGCCCCAGCATTTT. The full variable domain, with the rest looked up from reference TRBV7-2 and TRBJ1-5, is GAGVSQSPSNKVTEKGKDVELRCDPISGHTALYWYRQSLGQGLEFLIYFQGNSAPDKSGLPSDRFSAERTGGSVSTLTIQRTQQEDSAVYLCASSLRTGPNQPQHFGDGTRLSIL.